Each of the 25 T cell receptor beta chains below was sequenced from the same sample in a study of CD8 T cells in ankylosing spondylitis. General study results and limits: Ankylosing spondylitis blood appeared to carry a characteristic TCR beta motif of roughly eight highly homologous variants.

These receptors' targets are unknown. TCRdb fed the 5' RACE reads into MiXCR, producing one record per CDR3 protein. There are approximately 400,000 distinct CDR3 sequences in the sample; roughly 17% occur only once, and 0.95% to 1.1% lies in the top ten. The source material was blood, either unsorted or a sorted T cell fraction (not recorded which). All receptors come from a male donor with ankylosing spondylitis.

Only a few counts were recorded for this clonotype. This rearrangement joins TRBV15 to TRBJ2-3; maybe TRBD1 (5 bases). Germline CDR1 and CDR2: LNHNV and YYDKDF (reference sequence). The CDR3 runs to 14 residues. Trimming removed 5 bases from V and 2 bases from J, with 11 bases in between. The CDR3 sequence is CATSSRVDTDTQYF. CDR3 coding DNA: TGTGCCACCAGCTCCAGGGTGGACACAGATACGCAGTATTTT.

This clonotype turned up a few times. The J gene is TRBJ1-1, the V gene TRBV7-8, with 8 bases aligning to TRBD1. Losses at the gene ends were 3 bases for V and 4 bases for J; bases not matched to a gene: 4. CDR1 and CDR2 from the germline V gene are SGHVS and FQNEAQ. This CDR3 comprises 14 residues. The CDR3 nucleotides are TGTGCCAGCAGCTTCAACAGGGGGAGCACTGAAGCTTTCTTT. Its translation is CASSFNRGSTEAFF.

In this sample, this clonotype turned up many times. V usage is TRBV12-3 or TRBV12-4 and J usage is TRBJ1-2; D possibly corresponds to TRBD1 (5 bases). CDR3 length equals 14 residues. Trimming left V 6 bases short and J 0 bases short, with 11 bases between. The CDR3 loop reads CASSQTTANYGYTF. The CDR3 DNA reads TGTGCCAGCAGCCAGACGACAGCTAACTATGGCTACACCTTC.

This CDR3 reads CASSRDRVGPNTEAFF. Written as DNA, the CDR3 is TGCGCCAGCAGTCGGGACAGGGTAGGACCGAACACTGAAGCTTTCTTT. The chain uses TRBV10-2 and TRBJ1-1; TRBD1 matches 9 bases. With V trimmed by 5 bases and J by 1 base, 8 bases remained unmatched. Per germline, CDR1 WSHSY and CDR2 SAAADI. The CDR3 contains 16 residues.

In this sample, this clonotype turned up a few times. The rearrangement links TRBV5-1 to TRBJ1-6; D possibly corresponds to TRBD1 (5 bases). Trimming took 1 base from V and 8 from J, leaving 10 bases between them. This CDR3 spans 14 amino acids. Per germline, CDR1 SGHRS and CDR2 YFSETQ. CDR3 amino acids: CASSLQGPDSPLHF. CDR3 sequence (DNA): TGCGCCAGCAGCTTGCAGGGTCCGGATTCACCCCTCCACTTT.

This clonotype was seen many times. The rearrangement uses TRBV20-1 and TRBJ2-5; no clear D. This CDR3 has 14 amino acids. Germline-derived CDR1 and CDR2 are DFQATT and SNEGSKA (reference sequence). V lost 3 bases and J lost 4, with 15 bases in between. The CDR3: CSASDWTLGETQYF. DNA of the CDR3: TGCAGTGCTAGTGACTGGACGTTGGGAGAGACCCAGTACTTC.

The V gene is TRBV7-2, the J gene TRBJ2-7; the D is unclear. The CDR3 runs 16 residues. CDR1 is SGHTA and CDR2 is FQGNSA in the germline V gene. V lost 1 base and J lost 0, with 13 bases in between. CDR3 coding DNA: TGTGCCAGCAGCTTAGAAGCGTGGCAGAGCTCCTACGAGCAGTACTTC. Protein sequence: CASSLEAWQSSYEQYF.

The chain is built from TRBV10-3 and TRBJ2-7; 8 bases fit TRBD2. V trimming: 6 bases; J trimming: 6 bases; junction bases outside the gene matches: 10. The CDR3 sequence is 14 residues long. Germline values: CDR1 ENHRY, CDR2 SYGVKD. The chain's CDR3 is CAISPGTRAPEQYF. As DNA, the CDR3 is TGTGCCATCAGCCCCGGGACTAGGGCCCCCGAGCAGTACTTC.

This clonotype was seen only a few times. The V and J genes are TRBV20-1 and TRBJ1-3; TRBD1 might be the D (6 bases). CDR1 is DFQATT and CDR2 is SNEGSKA in the germline V gene (reference sequence). V was clipped by 5 bases and J by 2 bases, with 16 bases between them. This CDR3 has 15 residues. The CDR3 here is CSALPTGFAGNTIYF. The CDR3 DNA sequence: TGCAGTGCTCTACCTACAGGGTTTGCTGGAAACACCATATATTTT.

This clonotype was detected only a few times. This sequence joins TRBV9 and TRBJ2-1; no clear D gene. The CDR3 has 15 residues. Between the trimmed V and J ends, which lost 0 bases and 2 bases, there was a span of 9 bases. Germline CDR1 and CDR2: SGDLS and YYNGEE. The CDR3 loop is CASSVGPAPYNEQFF. In DNA form, the CDR3 reads TGTGCCAGCAGCGTAGGCCCGGCCCCCTACAATGAGCAGTTCTTC.

This clonotype has ten or more counts. The chain links TRBV20-1 to TRBJ1-1, with unresolved D. CDR3 length: 14 amino acids. V lost 3 bases and J lost 5, with 16 bases in between. CDR1 is DFQATT, CDR2 SNEGSKA, per germline (reference sequence). DNA of the CDR3: TGCAGTGCTAGCTTCGGGTTAAGTGGGACTGAAGCTTTCTTT. Translated, it gives CSASFGLSGTEAFF.

This clonotype was seen a few times. The chain is built from TRBV24-1 and TRBJ2-1; 8 positions agree with TRBD2. The CDR3 sequence is 17 residues long. Germline CDR1 is KGHDR and CDR2 is SFDVKD. The V gene end was trimmed by 0 bases and the J gene end by 5 bases; junction bases not matched to a gene: 8. In nucleotides, the CDR3 is TGTGCCACCAGTGATTTGACTCCGGGACTAGGCCACAATGAGCAGTTCTTC. Translated, it gives CATSDLTPGLGHNEQFF.

This clonotype appeared many times. The chain carries TRBV29-1 and TRBJ2-1, with TRBD2 matching 11 bases. The CDR3 consists of 16 residues. V dropped 4 bases and J dropped 1; count of bases not matched to a gene: 6. The germline V gene encodes CDR1 SQVTM and CDR2 ANQGSEA. The CDR3 nucleotides read TGCAGCGTTGGGTCTAGCGGGGGGCGTTCCTACAATGAGCAGTTCTTC. It translates to CSVGSSGGRSYNEQFF.

This clonotype was seen a handful of times. This chain uses TRBV7-2 with TRBJ1-1; perhaps TRBD1 as D (6 bases). CDR1 and CDR2 from the germline V gene are SGHTA and FQGNSA. The CDR3 consists of 14 residues. Trimming took 5 bases from V and 2 from J, leaving 12 bases between them. The CDR3 DNA reads TGTGCCAGCAGCCCACCGGGGGCCAACACTGAAGCTTTCTTT. Its protein product is CASSPPGANTEAFF.

The V call is TRBV27, the J call TRBJ2-7; tentative D call: TRBD1 (7 bases). Trimming stripped 8 bases from V and 0 bases from J, with 11 bases between. CDR3 size: 13 residues. Germline-derived CDR1 and CDR2 are MNHEY and SMNVEV (reference sequence). CDR3 sequence: CASWRGPSYEQYF. The CDR3 coding sequence is TGTGCCAGCTGGAGGGGGCCCTCCTACGAGCAGTACTTC.

The rearrangement links TRBV5-1 to TRBJ2-2, with 12 bases that match TRBD1. CDR3 length: 16 amino acids. The germline CDR1 and CDR2 sequences are SGHRS and YFSETQ. V trimming: 5 bases; J trimming: 6 bases; junction bases outside the gene matches: 8. Here the CDR3 DNA reads TGCGCCAGCAGTACGACGGGGACAGGGGGCTCCGGGGAGCTGTTTTTT. Its protein is CASSTTGTGGSGELFF.

The chain recombines TRBV5-1 with TRBJ2-5, with 9 positions matching TRBD1. Germline V lookup: CDR1 SGHRS, CDR2 YFSETQ. The V gene end was trimmed by 4 bases and the J gene end by 2 bases; junction bases not matched to a gene: 6. The CDR3 runs to 15 residues. The CDR3, as DNA: TGCGCCAGCAGCCCGGGGACAGGGCCTCAAGAGACCCAGTACTTC. It yields the protein CASSPGTGPQETQYF. The entire variable domain, with the rest obtained from reference TRBV5-1 and TRBJ2-5, is as follows: KAGVTQTPRYLIKTRGQQVTLSCSPISGHRSVSWYQQTPGQGLQFLFEYFSETQRNKGNFPGRFSGRQFSNSRSEMNVSTLELGDSALYLCASSPGTGPQETQYFGPGTRLLVL.

V and J are TRBV3-1 and TRBJ1-2; D gene ambiguous. This CDR3 is built from 15 residues. Trimming shortened V by 0 bases and J by 4 bases, and 12 bases separated the two germline ends. The germline gives CDR1 LGHDT, CDR2 YNNKEL (reference sequence). The CDR3 reads CASSQDNSPFYGYTF. The DNA for the CDR3 is TGTGCCAGCAGCCAAGATAACAGCCCTTTCTATGGCTACACCTTC.

This clonotype came up a few times. This chain joins TRBV12-3 or TRBV12-4 and TRBJ2-1; D uncertain. V dropped 5 bases and J dropped 11 bases, with 13 bases sitting between them. There are 12 residues in the CDR3. CDR3 sequence: CASSQSEGKQFF. The CDR3 coding sequence is TGTGCCAGCAGTCAAAGCGAAGGGAAGCAGTTCTTC.

This chain connects TRBV6-1 to TRBJ2-3; 9 positions match TRBD2. Germline V lookup: CDR1 MNHNS, CDR2 SASEGT. The CDR3 length is 15 residues. The junction had 9 bases not matched to a gene; V was cut back by 6 bases and J by 5 bases. The CDR3 is CASRIGLAGLDTQYF. In DNA, the CDR3 is TGTGCCAGCAGGATAGGCCTAGCGGGGCTAGATACGCAGTATTTT.

This clonotype turned up a few times. This chain uses TRBV20-1 with TRBJ2-4; TRBD1 is a possible D gene (7 bases). Trimming stripped 2 bases from V and 7 bases from J, with 15 bases between. CDR1 DFQATT and CDR2 SNEGSKA come from the germline V gene (reference sequence). The CDR3 covers 14 residues. The CDR3 protein is CSARSQGGGNIQYF. CDR3 bases: TGCAGTGCTAGAAGCCAGGGGGGTGGGAACATTCAGTACTTC.

V usage is TRBV7-9 and J usage is TRBJ2-1, with TRBD1 identical over 8 bases. Unmatched junction bases numbered 10, after V lost 5 bases and J lost 4 bases. The germline gives CDR1 SEHNR, CDR2 FQNEAQ (reference sequence). The CDR3 extends over 16 amino acids. The CDR3 sequence: CASSPGGTGGYNEQFF. As DNA, the CDR3 is TGTGCCAGCAGCCCAGGGGGCACAGGGGGTTACAATGAGCAGTTCTTC.

Ten or more counts support this clonotype. This chain uses TRBV7-2 with TRBJ2-1; D unclear. The CDR3 covers 15 residues. Germline loops: CDR1 SGHTA, CDR2 FQGNSA. V lost 2 bases to trimming and J lost 2 bases, with 10 bases between them. CDR3 nucleotide sequence: TGTGCCAGCAGCTTAAATGCCCTACCCTACAATGAGCAGTTCTTC. Its protein is CASSLNALPYNEQFF.

The rearrangement uses TRBV11-2 and TRBJ1-1; unclear D gene. V lost 1 base, J lost 1 base, and 10 bases lay in between. Germline-derived CDR1 and CDR2 are SGHAT and FQNNGV. There are 15 residues in the CDR3. Here the CDR3 DNA reads TGTGCCAGCAGCTTAGTGTCGGTGAAGAACACTGAAGCTTTCTTT. Protein: CASSLVSVKNTEAFF.

The V gene is TRBV10-1, the J gene TRBJ1-4; D remains unclear. The V gene's germline CDR1 is WNHNN and CDR2 SYGVQD (reference sequence). The ends were cut back, 4 bases at V and 8 bases at J, with 11 bases in the middle. The CDR3 runs 13 residues. The CDR3 region is CASSGGEYEKLFF. Here the CDR3 DNA reads TGCGCCAGCAGTGGCGGAGAGTACGAAAAACTGTTTTTT.